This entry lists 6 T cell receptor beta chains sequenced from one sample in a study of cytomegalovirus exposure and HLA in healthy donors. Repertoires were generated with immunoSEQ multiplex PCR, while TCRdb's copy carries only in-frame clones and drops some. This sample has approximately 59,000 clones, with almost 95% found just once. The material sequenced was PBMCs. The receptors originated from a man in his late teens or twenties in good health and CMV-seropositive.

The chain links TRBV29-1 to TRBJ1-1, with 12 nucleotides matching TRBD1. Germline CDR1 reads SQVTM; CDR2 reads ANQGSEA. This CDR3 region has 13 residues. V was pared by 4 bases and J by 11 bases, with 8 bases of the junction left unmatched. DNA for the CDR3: TGCAGCGTTGTCGGGACAGGGGGCATTTTGGCTTTCTTT. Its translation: CSVVGTGGILAFF.

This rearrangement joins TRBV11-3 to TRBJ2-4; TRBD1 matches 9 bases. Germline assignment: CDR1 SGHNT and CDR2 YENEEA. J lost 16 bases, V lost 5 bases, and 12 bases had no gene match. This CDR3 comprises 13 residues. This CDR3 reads CASSLWGTGRDYF. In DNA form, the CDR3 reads TGTGCCAGCAGCCTCTGGGGGACAGGGAGGGATTACTTC.

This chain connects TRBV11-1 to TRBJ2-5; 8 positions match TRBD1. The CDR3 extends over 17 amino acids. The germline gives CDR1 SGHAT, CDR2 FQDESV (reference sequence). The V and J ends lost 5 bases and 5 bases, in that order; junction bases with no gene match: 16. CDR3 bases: TGTGCCAGCAGCGTCCGGGATCGACAGGGGCTGCTGGAGACCCAGTACTTC. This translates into CASSVRDRQGLLETQYF. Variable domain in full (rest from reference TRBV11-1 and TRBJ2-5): EAEVAQSPRYKITEKSQAVAFWCDPISGHATLYWYRQILGQGPELLVQFQDESVVDDSQLPKDRFSAERLKGVDSTLKIQPAELGDSAMYLCASSVRDRQGLLETQYFGPGTRLLVL.

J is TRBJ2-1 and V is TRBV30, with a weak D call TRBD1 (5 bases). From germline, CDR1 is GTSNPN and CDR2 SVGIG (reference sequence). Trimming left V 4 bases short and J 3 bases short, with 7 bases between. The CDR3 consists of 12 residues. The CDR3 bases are TGTGCCTGGACAGGGATCTACAATGAGCAGTTCTTC. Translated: CAWTGIYNEQFF.

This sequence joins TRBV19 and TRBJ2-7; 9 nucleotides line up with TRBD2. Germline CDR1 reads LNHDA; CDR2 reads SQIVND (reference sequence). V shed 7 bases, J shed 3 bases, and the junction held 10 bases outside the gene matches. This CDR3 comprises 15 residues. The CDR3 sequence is CASTPGSSGSYEQYF. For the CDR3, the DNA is TGTGCCAGTACCCCCGGTAGTAGCGGGAGCTACGAGCAGTACTTC.

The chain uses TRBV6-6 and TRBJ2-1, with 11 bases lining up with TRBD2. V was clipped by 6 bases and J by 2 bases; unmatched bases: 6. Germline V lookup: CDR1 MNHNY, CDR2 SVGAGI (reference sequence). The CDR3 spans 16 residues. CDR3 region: CASRRGLAETYNEQFF. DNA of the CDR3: TGTGCCAGCAGGAGGGGACTAGCGGAAACCTACAATGAGCAGTTCTTC.